This T cell receptor (beta chain) was documented in a study of technical replicates of blood from a handful of donors. The ends lost 7 bases at V and 6 bases at J; junction bases unmatched: 6. The CDR3 covers 13 residues. CDR1 and CDR2 from the germline V gene are MNHNS and SASEGT. Assay used: immunoSEQ multiplex PCR; TCRdb lists only in-frame clones, some missing. This table holds about 12,000 clones, approximately 95% found once. The TCR comes from a human donor in good health. J is TRBJ2-5 and V is TRBV6-1, with 9 bases aligning to TRBD2. The specimen was PBMCs. In nucleotides, the CDR3 is TGTGCCAGCAAGCCTAGCGGGATGAAGACCCAGTACTTC. Encoded protein: CASKPSGMKTQYF.